Below, one T cell receptor beta chain is given with its context. The antigen is undetermined. This entry is derived from a study of T cells expressing NK-cell markers. On the study more broadly: Of eight sequenced donors, seven were HCMV-seropositive and one HCMV-seronegative.

The CDR3 totals 15 residues. Germline V gene data show CDR1 as DFQATT and CDR2 as SNEGSKA (reference sequence). After re-calling the 5' RACE reads, TCRdb lists one entry per CDR3 protein, DNA absent. This sample's clone table lists 440,000 or so distinct CDR3 sequences. Study-wide results and caveats: Once again these clonotypes came out on top in the CD3+CD56-NKG2C+ fraction of several donors. Dominant NKG2C+ clonotypes in a handful of donors made up roughly 1.0-8% of CD8+ T cells.

This receptor was taken from a woman aged 18-70 years in good health. Material for sequencing was blood T cells: a sorted CD56 or NKG2C T cell subset, CD4+ or CD8+ T cells, or bulk PBMC T cells (not recorded which). The chain uses TRBV20-1 and TRBJ2-3; TCRdb indicates TRBD2, and absent DNA this call remains unverified. CDR3 residues: CSATRTSGSTDTQYF.